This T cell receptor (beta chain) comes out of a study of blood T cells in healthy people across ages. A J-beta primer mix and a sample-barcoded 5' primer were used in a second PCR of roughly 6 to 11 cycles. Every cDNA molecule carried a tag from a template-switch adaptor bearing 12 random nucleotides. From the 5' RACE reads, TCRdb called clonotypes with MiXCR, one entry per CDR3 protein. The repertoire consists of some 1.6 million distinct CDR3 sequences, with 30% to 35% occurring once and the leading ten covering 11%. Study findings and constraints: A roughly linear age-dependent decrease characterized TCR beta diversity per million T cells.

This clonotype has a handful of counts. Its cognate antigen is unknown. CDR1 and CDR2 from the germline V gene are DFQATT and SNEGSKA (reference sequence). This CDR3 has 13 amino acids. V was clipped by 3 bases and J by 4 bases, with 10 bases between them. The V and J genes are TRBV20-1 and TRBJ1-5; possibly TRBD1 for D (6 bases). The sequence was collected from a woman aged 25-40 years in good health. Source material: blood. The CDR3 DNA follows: TGCAGTGCTAGGCCCAGGGGTAATCAGCCCCAGCATTTT. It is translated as CSARPRGNQPQHF.